These 22 T cell receptor beta chains were sequenced from one sample in a study of Graves' ophthalmopathy and Graves' hyperthyroidism. Amplification targeted the TCR beta CDR3 regions, with RNA transcripts as the source material. Second-round multiplex PCR came after first-round RT-PCR with HTBI primers. A single record per CDR3 protein comes from TCRdb applying MiXCR to the multiplex PCR reads. Of about 740,000 distinct CDR3 sequences in the sample, 40% were seen once. The sequenced sample was peripheral blood. The receptors stem from an adult man with Graves' ophthalmopathy.

This clonotype was observed at least ten times. The chain carries TRBV15 and TRBJ1-1; D gene ambiguous. Trimming took 3 bases from V and 1 from J, leaving 9 bases between them. Germline-derived CDR1 and CDR2 are LNHNV and YYDKDF (reference sequence). This CDR3 contains 14 residues. The DNA of the CDR3 is TGTGCCACCAGCAGGATAAACCCGAACACTGAAGCTTTCTTT. Its translation is CATSRINPNTEAFF.

This clonotype was recorded once. This chain uses TRBV2 with TRBJ1-2; 7 bases map to TRBD1. Germline V gives CDR1 SNHLY, CDR2 FYNNEI. The length of the CDR3 is 11 residues. The CDR3 protein is CARDDRAGYTF. In nucleotides, the CDR3 is TGTGCTAGAGATGACAGGGCTGGCTACACCTTC.

This clonotype was seen once. V is TRBV7-9 and J is TRBJ1-5; D is perhaps TRBD1 (6 bases). From germline, CDR1 is SEHNR and CDR2 FQNEAQ (reference sequence). There are 15 residues in the CDR3. Trimming took off 1 base at V and 11 bases at J, with 18 bases between the two ends. The CDR3 loop is CASSLVGGTQETQHF. Written as DNA, the CDR3 is TGTGCCAGCAGCTTAGTAGGGGGGACCCAAGAGACCCAGCATTTT.

This clonotype was picked up a small number of times. The rearrangement links TRBV28 to TRBJ1-2, with 8 bases fitting TRBD1. With 6 bases clipped from V and 9 bases from J, the junction kept 9 bases outside the gene matches. Germline V gives CDR1 MDHEN, CDR2 SYDVKM. This CDR3 comprises 13 residues. The CDR3 bases are TGTGCCAGCAGATCGGGACAGGCCCCGAGCTACACCTTC. This sequence encodes CASRSGQAPSYTF.

This clonotype was seen many times. DNA for the CDR3: TGTGCCACCTCCGGCGGAGGGGGTAAGACTGAAGCTTTCTTT. It encodes CATSGGGGKTEAFF. The chain uses TRBV24-1 and TRBJ1-1; tentatively, D is TRBD1 (6 bases). The CDR3 extends over 14 amino acids. Germline CDR1 KGHDR, CDR2 SFDVKD. The V gene lost 9 bases and the J gene lost 5 bases, with 18 bases spanning the gap.

This clonotype came up many times. CDR3 in amino acids: CATSDVDGETQYF. CDR3 DNA: TGTGCCACCAGTGATGTTGACGGAGAGACCCAGTACTTC. The chain combines TRBV24-1 with TRBJ2-5, with D hard to call. CDR1 KGHDR and CDR2 SFDVKD come from the germline V gene. The CDR3 consists of 13 residues. Trimming took off 3 bases at V and 4 bases at J, with 8 bases between the two ends.

This clonotype was seen a handful of times. The rearrangement joins TRBV6-5 to TRBJ2-5; 7 positions match TRBD1. Germline CDR1 is MNHEY and CDR2 is SVGAGI. This CDR3 has 15 residues. J gave up 7 bases and V 5 bases, and 13 bases lay outside the gene matches. The CDR3 protein is CASSVTGQAGGTQYF. The CDR3 bases are TGTGCCAGCAGTGTAACTGGACAGGCTGGAGGGACCCAGTACTTC.

The gene calls are TRBV7-9 and TRBJ2-2; TRBD1 aligns across 8 bases. The V and J ends lost 5 bases and 6 bases, in that order; junction bases with no gene match: 8. The germline V gene encodes CDR1 SEHNR and CDR2 FQNEAQ (reference sequence). This CDR3 contains 15 residues. CDR3 nucleotide sequence: TGTGCCAGCAGCCTCCGACAGGGGCTTGCCGGGGAGCTGTTTTTT. Protein product: CASSLRQGLAGELFF.

Here the CDR3 reads CAISSTDRGSTF. The CDR3 nucleotides are TGTGCCATCAGTTCGACGGACAGGGGAAGCACCTTC. The chain uses TRBV10-3 and TRBJ1-2; 9 nucleotides align to TRBD1. The germline CDR1 and CDR2 sequences are ENHRY and SYGVKD. J was trimmed by 13 bases and V by 5 bases; bases with no gene match: 8. This CDR3 has 12 amino acids.

This clonotype was seen only a few times. The CDR3 DNA follows: TGTGCCAGCAGCCGAACCGCTAGGAACTATGGCTACACCTTC. Translating gives CASSRTARNYGYTF. The chain recombines TRBV11-1 with TRBJ1-2, with D unclear. Trimming removed 5 bases from V and 2 bases from J, with 12 bases in between. Germline CDR1 and CDR2: SGHAT and FQDESV (reference sequence). CDR3 length equals 14 residues. The full variable domain, completed using reference TRBV11-1 and TRBJ1-2, is EAEVAQSPRYKITEKSQAVAFWCDPISGHATLYWYRQILGQGPELLVQFQDESVVDDSQLPKDRFSAERLKGVDSTLKIQPAELGDSAMYLCASSRTARNYGYTFGSGTRLTVV.

This clonotype was seen repeatedly, ten times or more. The chain links TRBV25-1 to TRBJ2-5, with D uncertain. The CDR3 is 15 residues long. Trimming left V 3 bases short and J 1 base short, with 12 bases between. Germline V gene sequence: CDR1 MGHDK, CDR2 SYGVNS. CDR3 protein: CASSDPVGLQETQYF. CDR3 nucleotide sequence: TGTGCCAGCAGTGACCCCGTTGGTCTCCAAGAGACCCAGTACTTC.

This clonotype was seen many times. The chain links TRBV25-1 to TRBJ1-6, with D unresolved. Germline CDR1 reads MGHDK; CDR2 reads SYGVNS. CDR3 length: 16 amino acids. The V end was cut by 2 bases, the J end by 10 bases, with 18 bases between. CDR3 sequence (DNA): TGTGCCAGCAGTGAAGCCTTCGGGAGACGTGACTCACCCCTCCACTTT. This translates into CASSEAFGRRDSPLHF.

On this clonotype: A much bigger clone sits one base away, suggesting this may be a read error. The chain recombines TRBV7-9 with TRBJ2-7; unclear D gene. The germline gives CDR1 SEHNR, CDR2 FQNEAQ (reference sequence). The CDR3 contains 14 residues. The V and J ends lost 8 bases and 6 bases respectively, with 20 bases between them. The DNA for the CDR3 is TGTGCCAGCGGCTCCCCTGGCGGTGAAGGCGAGCAGTACTTC. Protein: CASGSPGGEGEQYF.

The chain recombines TRBV2 with TRBJ2-5, with D uncertain. Trimming removed 6 bases at V and 4 bases at J, with 12 bases between. Germline V gives CDR1 SNHLY, CDR2 FYNNEI. The CDR3 runs to 13 residues. CDR3 region: CASSPRPLETQYF. The CDR3 DNA reads as TGTGCCAGCAGCCCCCGGCCCTTAGAGACCCAGTACTTC.

This clonotype occurred a few times. V and J are TRBV6-5 and TRBJ1-2; D uncertain. Trimming stripped 4 bases from V and 6 bases from J, with 15 bases between. This CDR3 has 14 residues. In germline, CDR1 is MNHEY, CDR2 SVGAGI. The DNA of the CDR3 is TGTGCCAGCAGTTCACCGACAAAAACCGATGGCTACACCTTC. Amino acids: CASSSPTKTDGYTF.

This clonotype has a count of ten or more. V gene TRBV9 combines with J gene TRBJ1-1, with D tentatively TRBD1 (6 bases). This CDR3 has 13 amino acids. CDR1 is SGDLS, CDR2 YYNGEE, per germline. Trimming took 4 bases from V and 2 from J, leaving 9 bases between them. The CDR3 DNA follows: TGTGCCAGCAGCCAGGACAGTAACACTGAAGCTTTCTTT. Residues: CASSQDSNTEAFF.

The sample holds one count of this clonotype. The chain links TRBV7-9 to TRBJ2-5, with D hard to call. Germline CDR1 reads SEHNR; CDR2 reads FQNEAQ (reference sequence). V was trimmed by 5 bases and J by 1 base, leaving 8 bases between them. This CDR3 has 13 amino acids. The chain's CDR3 is CASSPKLQETQYF. The CDR3 nucleotides are TGTGCCAGCAGCCCAAAACTCCAAGAGACCCAGTACTTC.

This chain uses TRBV6-5 with TRBJ1-2, with 7 bases identical to TRBD1. V lost 0 bases, J lost 2 bases, and 6 bases stayed unmatched. The CDR3 runs to 16 residues. Germline V gives CDR1 MNHEY, CDR2 SVGAGI. DNA for the CDR3: TGTGCCAGCAGTTACTCCAACAGGGGAGGGAACTATGGCTACACCTTC. Translation: CASSYSNRGGNYGYTF.

This clonotype appeared a single time. A much larger clone differs by one base, so this may be a read error. V and J are TRBV3-1 and TRBJ2-7; D possibly corresponds to TRBD1 (5 bases). The germline CDR1 and CDR2 sequences are LGHDT and YNNKEL (reference sequence). V was cut by 10 bases and J by 2 bases, with 9 bases left in between. CDR3 size: 11 residues. As DNA, the CDR3 is TGTGCCATCAGGGCGACCTACGAGCAGTACTTC. Translated, it gives CAIRATYEQYF.

This CDR3 is CSASKTSGYEQYF. Written as DNA, the CDR3 is TGCAGTGCTAGTAAGACTAGCGGGTACGAGCAGTACTTC. The rearrangement uses TRBV20-1 and TRBJ2-7; 10 nucleotides align to TRBD2. The CDR3 runs 13 residues. V lost 3 bases to trimming and J lost 4 bases; unmatched junction nucleotides: 3. Germline-derived CDR1 and CDR2 are DFQATT and SNEGSKA (reference sequence).

CDR3 sequence reads: CASWDRVSPGANVLTF. CDR3 nucleotide sequence: TGTGCCAGTTGGGACAGGGTTTCCCCTGGGGCCAACGTCCTGACTTTC. The chain joins TRBV19 to TRBJ2-6; 9 bases are shared with TRBD1. Trimming removed 8 bases from V and 2 bases from J; junction bases left unmatched: 7. The V gene's germline CDR1 is LNHDA and CDR2 SQIVND (reference sequence). This CDR3 comprises 16 residues.

As concerns this clonotype: Relative to the germline gene, one junction end is altered; a read error may explain this. The chain carries TRBV2 and TRBJ2-7; 8 positions agree with TRBD2. Germline V gene sequence: CDR1 SNHLY, CDR2 FYNNEI. There are 15 residues in the CDR3. The CDR3 sequence: CASSQLAVPTYEQYF. Here the CDR3 DNA reads TGCGCCAGCAGCCAACTAGCGGTTCCTACCTACGAGCAGTACTTC.